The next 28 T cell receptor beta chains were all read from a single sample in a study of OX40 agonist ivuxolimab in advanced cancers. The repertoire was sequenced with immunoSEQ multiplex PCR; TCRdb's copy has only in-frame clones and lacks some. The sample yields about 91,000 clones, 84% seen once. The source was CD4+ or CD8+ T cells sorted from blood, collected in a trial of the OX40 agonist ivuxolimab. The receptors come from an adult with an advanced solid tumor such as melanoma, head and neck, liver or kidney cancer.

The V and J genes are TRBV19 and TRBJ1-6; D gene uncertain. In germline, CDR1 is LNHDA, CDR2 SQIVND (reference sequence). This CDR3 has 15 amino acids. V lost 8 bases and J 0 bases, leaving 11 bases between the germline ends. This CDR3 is CASGGLSSYNSPLHF. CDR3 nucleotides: TGTGCCAGTGGCGGACTGAGCTCCTATAATTCACCCCTCCACTTT.

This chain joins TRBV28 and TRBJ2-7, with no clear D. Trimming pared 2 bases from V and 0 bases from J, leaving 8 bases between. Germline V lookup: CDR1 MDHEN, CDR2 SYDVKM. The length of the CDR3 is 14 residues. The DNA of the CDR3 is TGTGCCAGCAGTTTAGGGCATAGCTCCTACGAGCAGTACGTC. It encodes CASSLGHSSYEQYV.

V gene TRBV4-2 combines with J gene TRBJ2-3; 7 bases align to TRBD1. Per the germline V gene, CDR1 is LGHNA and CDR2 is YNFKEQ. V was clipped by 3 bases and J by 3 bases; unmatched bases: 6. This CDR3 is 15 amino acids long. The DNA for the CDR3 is TGTGCCAGCAGCCAGGGGAAGGGGGCAACAGATACGCAGTATTTT. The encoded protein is CASSQGKGATDTQYF.

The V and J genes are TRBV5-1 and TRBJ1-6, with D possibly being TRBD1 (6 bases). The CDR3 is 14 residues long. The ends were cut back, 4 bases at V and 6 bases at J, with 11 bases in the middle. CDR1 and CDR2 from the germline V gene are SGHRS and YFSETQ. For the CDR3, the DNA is TGCGCCAGCAGCAAACAGGGTCCTAATTCACCCCTCCACTTT. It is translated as CASSKQGPNSPLHF.

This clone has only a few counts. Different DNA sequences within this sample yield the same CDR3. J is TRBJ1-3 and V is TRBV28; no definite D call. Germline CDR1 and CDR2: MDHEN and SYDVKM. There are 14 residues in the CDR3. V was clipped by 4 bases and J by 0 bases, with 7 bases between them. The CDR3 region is CASSSGSSGNTIYF. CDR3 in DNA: TGTGCCAGCAGTTCCGGCAGCTCTGGAAACACCATATATTTT.

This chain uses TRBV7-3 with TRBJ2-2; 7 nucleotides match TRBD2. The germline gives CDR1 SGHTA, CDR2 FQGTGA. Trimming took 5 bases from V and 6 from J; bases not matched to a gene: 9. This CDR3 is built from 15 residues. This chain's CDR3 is CASSPTGGLAGELFF. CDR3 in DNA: TGTGCCAGCAGCCCCACCGGGGGGTTAGCCGGGGAGCTGTTTTTT.

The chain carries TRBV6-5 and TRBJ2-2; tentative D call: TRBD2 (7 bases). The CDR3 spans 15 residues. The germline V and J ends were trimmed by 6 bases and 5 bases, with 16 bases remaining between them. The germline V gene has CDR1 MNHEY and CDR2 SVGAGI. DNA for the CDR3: TGTGCCAGCAGGCTGGGGGGGGCGCGGACCGGGGAGCTGTTTTTT. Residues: CASRLGGARTGELFF.

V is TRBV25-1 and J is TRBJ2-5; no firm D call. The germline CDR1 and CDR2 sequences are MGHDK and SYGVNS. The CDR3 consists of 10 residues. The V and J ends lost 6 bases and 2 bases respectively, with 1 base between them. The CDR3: CASRQETQYF. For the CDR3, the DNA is TGTGCCAGCAGGCAAGAGACCCAGTACTTC.

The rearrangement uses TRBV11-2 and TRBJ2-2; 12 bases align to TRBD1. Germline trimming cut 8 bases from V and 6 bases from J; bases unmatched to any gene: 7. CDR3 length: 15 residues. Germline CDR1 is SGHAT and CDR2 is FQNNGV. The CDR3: CASETGTGGPGELFF. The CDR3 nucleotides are TGTGCCAGCGAAACCGGGACAGGGGGCCCCGGGGAGCTGTTTTTT.

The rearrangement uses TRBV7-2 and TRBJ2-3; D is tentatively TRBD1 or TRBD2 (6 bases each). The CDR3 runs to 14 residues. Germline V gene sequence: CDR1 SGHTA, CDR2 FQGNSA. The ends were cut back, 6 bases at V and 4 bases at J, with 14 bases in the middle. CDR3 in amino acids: CASSRTGGPDTQYF. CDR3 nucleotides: TGTGCCAGCAGTCGAACCGGGGGCCCAGATACGCAGTATTTT.

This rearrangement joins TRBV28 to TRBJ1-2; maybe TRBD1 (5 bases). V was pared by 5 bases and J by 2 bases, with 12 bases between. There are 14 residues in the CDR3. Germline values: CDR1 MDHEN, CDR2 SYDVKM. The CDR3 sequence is CASSTTGTNYGYTF. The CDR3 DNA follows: TGTGCCAGCAGTACCACCGGGACGAACTATGGCTACACCTTC.

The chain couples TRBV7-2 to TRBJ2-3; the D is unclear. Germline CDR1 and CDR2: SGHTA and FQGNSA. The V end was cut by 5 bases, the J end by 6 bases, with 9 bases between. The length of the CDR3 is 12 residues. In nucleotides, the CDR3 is TGTGCCAGCAGCCCCCGTCCGGATACGCAGTATTTT. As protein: CASSPRPDTQYF.

The CDR3 DNA reads TGTGCCAGCAGCCAAGAAGAATACGAAAAACTGTTTTTT. It yields the protein CASSQEEYEKLFF. The V and J genes are TRBV4-2 and TRBJ1-4; D gene uncertain. Trimming removed 0 bases from V and 8 bases from J, with 7 bases in between. CDR1 and CDR2 from the germline V gene are LGHNA and YNFKEQ. The CDR3 covers 13 residues.

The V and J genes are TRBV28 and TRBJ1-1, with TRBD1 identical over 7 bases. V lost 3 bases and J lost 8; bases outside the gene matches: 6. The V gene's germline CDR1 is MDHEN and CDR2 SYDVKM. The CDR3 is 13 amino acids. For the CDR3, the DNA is TGTGCCAGCAGTTTGGATCGACAGGGCGAAGCTTTCTTT. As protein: CASSLDRQGEAFF.

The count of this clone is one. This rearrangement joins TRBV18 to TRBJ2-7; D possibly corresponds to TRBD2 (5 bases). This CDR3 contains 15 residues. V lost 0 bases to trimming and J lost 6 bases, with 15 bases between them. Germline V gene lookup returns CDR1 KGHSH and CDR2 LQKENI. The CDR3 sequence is CASSPPGLDSREQYF. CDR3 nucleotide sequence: TGTGCCAGCTCACCACCAGGGTTGGACTCGCGCGAGCAGTACTTC.

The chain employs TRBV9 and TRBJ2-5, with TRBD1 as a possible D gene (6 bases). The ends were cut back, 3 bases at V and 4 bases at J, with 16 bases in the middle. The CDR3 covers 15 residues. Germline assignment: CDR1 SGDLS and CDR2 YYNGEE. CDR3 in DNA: TGTGCCAGCAGCGCGCGAGGGGGTTGGGGAGAGACCCAGTACTTC. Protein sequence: CASSARGGWGETQYF. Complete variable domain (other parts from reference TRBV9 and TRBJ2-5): DSGVTQTPKHLITATGQRVTLRCSPRSGDLSVYWYQQSLDQGLQFLIQYYNGEERAKGNILERFSAQQFPDLHSELNLSSLELGDSALYFCASSARGGWGETQYFGPGTRLLVL.

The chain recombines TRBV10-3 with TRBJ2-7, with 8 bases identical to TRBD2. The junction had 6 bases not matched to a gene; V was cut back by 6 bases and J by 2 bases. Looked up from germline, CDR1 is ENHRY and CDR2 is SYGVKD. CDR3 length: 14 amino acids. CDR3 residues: CAISPGGETYEQYF. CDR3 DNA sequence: TGTGCCATCAGCCCGGGAGGGGAAACCTACGAGCAGTACTTC.

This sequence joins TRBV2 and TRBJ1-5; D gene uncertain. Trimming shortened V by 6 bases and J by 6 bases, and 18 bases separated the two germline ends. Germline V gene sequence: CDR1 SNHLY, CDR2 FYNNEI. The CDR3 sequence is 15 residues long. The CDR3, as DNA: TGTGCCAGCAGAAAACTTGGGGTTGGGAGTCAGCCCCAGCATTTT. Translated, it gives CASRKLGVGSQPQHF. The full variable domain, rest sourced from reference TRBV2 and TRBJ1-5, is EPEVTQTPSHQVTQMGQEVILRCVPISNHLYFYWYRQILGQKVEFLVSFYNNEISEKSEIFDDQFSVERPDGSNFTLKIRSTKLEDSAMYFCASRKLGVGSQPQHFGDGTRLSIL.

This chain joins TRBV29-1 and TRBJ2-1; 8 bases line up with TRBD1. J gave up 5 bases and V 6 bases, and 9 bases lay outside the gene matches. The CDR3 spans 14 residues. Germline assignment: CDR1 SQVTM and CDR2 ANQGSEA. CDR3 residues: CSVRDRGFDNEQFF. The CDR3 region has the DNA TGCAGCGTCCGCGACAGGGGTTTCGACAATGAGCAGTTCTTC.

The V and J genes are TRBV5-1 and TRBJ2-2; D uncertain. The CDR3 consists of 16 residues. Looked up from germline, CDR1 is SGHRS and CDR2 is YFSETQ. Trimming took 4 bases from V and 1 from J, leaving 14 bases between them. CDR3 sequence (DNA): TGCGCCAGCAGCCCACCTTTACCTGGGAACACCGGGGAGCTGTTTTTT. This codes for CASSPPLPGNTGELFF.

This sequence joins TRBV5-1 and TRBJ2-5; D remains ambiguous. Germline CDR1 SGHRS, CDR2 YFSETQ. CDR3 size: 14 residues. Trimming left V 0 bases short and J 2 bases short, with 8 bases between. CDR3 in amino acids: CASSLGGTQETQYF. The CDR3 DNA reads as TGCGCCAGCAGCTTGGGGGGAACGCAAGAGACCCAGTACTTC.

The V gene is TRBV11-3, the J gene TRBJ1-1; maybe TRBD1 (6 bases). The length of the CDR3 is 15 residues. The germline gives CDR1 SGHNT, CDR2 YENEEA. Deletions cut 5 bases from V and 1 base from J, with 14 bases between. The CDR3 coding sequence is TGTGCCAGCAGCGCCACAGGGCAGGGGAACACTGAAGCTTTCTTT. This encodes CASSATGQGNTEAFF.

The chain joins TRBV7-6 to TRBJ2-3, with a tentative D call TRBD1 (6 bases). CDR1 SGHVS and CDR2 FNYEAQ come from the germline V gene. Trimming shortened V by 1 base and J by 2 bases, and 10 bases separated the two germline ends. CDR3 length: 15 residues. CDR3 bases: TGTGCCAGCAGCTTAGGGACAGCTTACACAGATACGCAGTATTTT. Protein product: CASSLGTAYTDTQYF.

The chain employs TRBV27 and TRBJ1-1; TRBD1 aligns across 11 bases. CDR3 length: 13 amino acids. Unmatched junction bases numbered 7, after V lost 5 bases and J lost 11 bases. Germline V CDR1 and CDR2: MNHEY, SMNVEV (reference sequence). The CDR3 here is CASSQDRGRVAFF. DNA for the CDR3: TGTGCCAGCAGTCAGGACAGGGGGCGCGTGGCTTTCTTT.

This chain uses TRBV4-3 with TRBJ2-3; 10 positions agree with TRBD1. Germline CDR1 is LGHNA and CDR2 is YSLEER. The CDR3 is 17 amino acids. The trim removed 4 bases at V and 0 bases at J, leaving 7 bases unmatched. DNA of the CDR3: TGCGCCAGCAGCCTCTGGACAGGGGGTAAAAGCACAGATACGCAGTATTTT. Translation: CASSLWTGGKSTDTQYF.

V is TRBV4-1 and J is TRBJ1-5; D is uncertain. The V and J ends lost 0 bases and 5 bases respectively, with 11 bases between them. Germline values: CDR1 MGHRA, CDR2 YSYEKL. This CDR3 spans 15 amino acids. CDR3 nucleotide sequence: TGCGCCAGCAGCCAAGAGGGCGGGTACTATCAGCCCCAGCATTTT. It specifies CASSQEGGYYQPQHF.

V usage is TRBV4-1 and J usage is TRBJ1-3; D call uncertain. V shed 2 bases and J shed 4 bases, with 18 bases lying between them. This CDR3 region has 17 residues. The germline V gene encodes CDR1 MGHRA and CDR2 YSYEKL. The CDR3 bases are TGCGCCAGCAGCCAACCCTTCCTTGAGCCAAGGGGAAACACCATATATTTT. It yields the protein CASSQPFLEPRGNTIYF.

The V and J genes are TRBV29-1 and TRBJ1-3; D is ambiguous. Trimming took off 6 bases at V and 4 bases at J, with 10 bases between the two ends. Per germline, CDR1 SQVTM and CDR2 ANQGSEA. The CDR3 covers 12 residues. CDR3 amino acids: CSVRTEGNTIYF. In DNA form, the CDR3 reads TGCAGCGTGCGGACGGAAGGAAACACCATATATTTT.